This TCR beta chain was found in a study of T cells in localized non-small cell lung cancer. Findings of the study overall: There were a median roughly 60 of the top 100 tumor clones appearing in adjacent lung. Tumor trailed uninvolved adjacent lung in T cell clonality, which peaked there.

On this clone itself: No antigen is known for it.

Profiling relied on immunoSEQ multiplex PCR, and the TCRdb table lists in-frame clones only, not all of them. This repertoire shows 5,000 to 6,500 clones, approximately 24% found once; its top ten account for 7.5% to 10%. Trimming cost V 4 bases and J 0 bases, with 13 bases left between them. The V gene's germline CDR1 is SQVTM and CDR2 ANQGSEA. The CDR3 sequence is 15 residues long. The sequenced sample was lung tumor tissue, obtained before any cancer treatment. V gene TRBV29-1 combines with J gene TRBJ2-1; a possible D gene is TRBD1 (6 bases). The clonotype originates from an older female donor with stage I lung adenocarcinoma. The CDR3 sequence is CSVVGTPDSYNEQFF. Written as DNA, the CDR3 is TGCAGCGTTGTGGGGACACCCGACTCCTACAATGAGCAGTTCTTC.